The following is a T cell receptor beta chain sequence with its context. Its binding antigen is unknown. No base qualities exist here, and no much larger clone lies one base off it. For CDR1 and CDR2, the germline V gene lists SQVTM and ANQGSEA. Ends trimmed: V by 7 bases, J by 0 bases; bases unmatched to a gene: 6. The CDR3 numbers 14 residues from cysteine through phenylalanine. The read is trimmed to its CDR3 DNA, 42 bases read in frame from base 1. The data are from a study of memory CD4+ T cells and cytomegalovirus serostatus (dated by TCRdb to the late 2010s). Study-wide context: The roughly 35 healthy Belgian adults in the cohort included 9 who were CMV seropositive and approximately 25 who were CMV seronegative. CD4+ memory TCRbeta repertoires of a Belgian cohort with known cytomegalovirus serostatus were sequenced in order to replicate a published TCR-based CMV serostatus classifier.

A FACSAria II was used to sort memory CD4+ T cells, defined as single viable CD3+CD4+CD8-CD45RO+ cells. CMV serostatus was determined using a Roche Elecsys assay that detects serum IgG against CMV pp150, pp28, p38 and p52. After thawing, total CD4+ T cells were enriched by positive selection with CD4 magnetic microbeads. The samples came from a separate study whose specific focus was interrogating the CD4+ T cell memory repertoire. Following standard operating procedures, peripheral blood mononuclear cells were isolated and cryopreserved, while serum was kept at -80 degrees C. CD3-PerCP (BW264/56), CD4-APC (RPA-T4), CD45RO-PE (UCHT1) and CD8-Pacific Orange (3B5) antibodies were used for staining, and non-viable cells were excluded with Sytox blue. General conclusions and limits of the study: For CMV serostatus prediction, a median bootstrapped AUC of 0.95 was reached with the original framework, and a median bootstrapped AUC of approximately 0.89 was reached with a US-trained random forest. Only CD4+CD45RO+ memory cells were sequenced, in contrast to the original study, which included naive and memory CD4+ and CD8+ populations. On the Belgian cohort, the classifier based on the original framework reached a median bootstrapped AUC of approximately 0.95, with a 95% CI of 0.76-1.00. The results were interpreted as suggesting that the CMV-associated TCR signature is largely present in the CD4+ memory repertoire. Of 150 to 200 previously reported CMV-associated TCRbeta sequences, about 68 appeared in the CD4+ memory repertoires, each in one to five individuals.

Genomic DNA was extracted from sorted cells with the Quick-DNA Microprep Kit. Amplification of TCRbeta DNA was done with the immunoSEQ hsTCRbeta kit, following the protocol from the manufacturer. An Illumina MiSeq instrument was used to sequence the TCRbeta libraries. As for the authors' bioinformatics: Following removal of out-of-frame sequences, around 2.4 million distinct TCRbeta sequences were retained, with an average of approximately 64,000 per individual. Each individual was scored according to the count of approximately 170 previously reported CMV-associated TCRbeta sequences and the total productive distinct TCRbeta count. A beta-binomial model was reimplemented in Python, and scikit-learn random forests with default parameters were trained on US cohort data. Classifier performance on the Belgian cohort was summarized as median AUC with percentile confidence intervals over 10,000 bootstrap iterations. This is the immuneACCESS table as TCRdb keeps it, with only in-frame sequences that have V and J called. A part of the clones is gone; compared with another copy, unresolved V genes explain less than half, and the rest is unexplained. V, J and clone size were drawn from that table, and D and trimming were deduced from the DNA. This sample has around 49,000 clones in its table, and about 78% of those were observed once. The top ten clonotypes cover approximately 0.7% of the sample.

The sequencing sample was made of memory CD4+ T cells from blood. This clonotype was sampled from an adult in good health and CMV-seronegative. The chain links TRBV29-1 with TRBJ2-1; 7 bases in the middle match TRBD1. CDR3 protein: CSGLTGSSYNEQFF. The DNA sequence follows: TGCAGCGGGCTGACAGGGAGCTCCTACAATGAGCAGTTCTTC.